This T cell receptor (beta chain) was documented in a study of blood T cells in healthy people across ages. As concerns this clonotype: Its antigen is not known.

Study observations and caveats: In these data, TCR beta diversity tracked strongly with naive T cell percentage.

V was pared by 5 bases and J by 5 bases, with 10 bases of the junction left unmatched. The CDR3 is 15 amino acids. Germline assignment: CDR1 MGHDK and CDR2 SYGVNS. Together with a sample-barcoded 5' primer, a J-beta primer mix was included in a second PCR lasting about 6 to 11 cycles. Each CDR3 protein is one row after TCRdb ran MiXCR on the 5' RACE reads. Among about a million distinct CDR3 sequences listed, roughly 51% were seen once. This receptor was taken from a woman in her sixties or seventies in good health. The rearrangement links TRBV25-1 to TRBJ2-7; 9 positions match TRBD1. The sequencing sample was made of blood. The CDR3 DNA follows: TGTGCCAGCAGTAAGTCCGGGACAGGGTCCCACGAGCAGTACTTC. It yields the protein CASSKSGTGSHEQYF.